Included here is one TCR beta chain sequence, with context. Its antigen specificity is not known. No much larger clone is present one base from it, and per-base qualities are unavailable. After removal of 1 base from V and 4 bases from J, the junction retains 4 bases not matched to a gene. The CDR3 holds 15 amino acids from the cysteine to the phenylalanine. The only DNA kept is the CDR3, 45 bases in frame from the first base. The listed sequencing device is Illumina NovaSeq 6000. cDNA libraries for TCRalpha and TCRbeta were prepared by 5'RACE using constant-segment primers, with sample barcodes and unique molecular identifiers added. Trizol reagent was used to extract RNA from every sample. Amplification of the libraries took two PCR steps, and the second step added a second sample barcode plus Illumina TruSeq adapters. The libraries were sequenced on an Illumina NovaSeq using 2 x 150 bp paired-end reads. The published analysis was carried out like this. Reads were demultiplexed and collapsed into UMI-guided consensus sequences with migec v1.2.7. Using mixcr v2.1.11, UMI consensuses were aligned to TRA and TRB V and J templates and then assembled into clonotypes. A clonotype was counted as expanded or contracted only if both edgeR and NoisET called the change significant, with noise models trained on biological replicates. edgeR calls used a false discovery rate-adjusted p below 0.01 and a log2 fold-change threshold of 1. As an exploratory analysis of dynamics, PCA with hierarchical clustering was applied to max-normalized trajectories of the 1000 most abundant clonotypes. Separately sequenced CD4+ and CD8+ repertoires were used to assign the CD4 or CD8 phenotype of responding clones. The raw public data were reprocessed by TCRdb itself: fastp quality trimming at Q25, MiXCR clonotype calling, in-frame beta chains only. CDR3 protein sequences are deduplicated, and each keeps its most common genes and DNA. TCRdb, not the authors, supplied the V and J calls. In this sample the table shows 300,000 to 350,000 distinct CDR3 sequences, more than 13% of which occur a single time. The ten most abundant clones make up around 20% of the sample.

The data were taken from a study of T-cell memory formation after mild COVID-19 (dated by TCRdb to about 2021). In terms of the full investigation: Most TCR sequence clusters were specific to one of the two donors. The cohort comprised two young, previously healthy adult volunteers, one female and one male. In a couple of donors, T-cell clones that expanded and contracted after mild COVID-19 were followed by sequencing TCRalpha and TCRbeta repertoires longitudinally. What the authors observed across the whole study: Some responding clones were detected in pre-infection memory, suggesting pre-existing cross-reactive memory T cells joined the SARS-CoV-2 response. SARS-CoV-2 specificity of the second-wave clones peaking on day 37 was not confirmed. Only a couple of mild cases were covered in the study, and larger cohorts including severe cases with pre-infection samples were considered necessary. Contracting CD4+ clones appeared mostly in the CM and EM memory subsets, whereas CD8+ clones were enriched in EMRA. Clones contracting from day 15 to 85 had balanced CD4/CD8 phenotypes, while a second wave expanding from day 15 to 37 was biased towards CD4+.

Ficoll-Paque density gradient centrifugation was the method used to isolate PBMCs. The chain uses TRBV12-3 or TRBV12-4 and TRBJ1-5; 7 of the junction bases match TRBD1. This sequence was found in a man between 18 and 35 years old who had mild COVID-19 (a few samples of this study predate the infection). The sample titles of this study are shuffled in the database, so cell type and time point are left out; the donor was told from shared clones. Sequencing was carried out using PBMCs or a T cell subset sorted from them (not recorded which). CDR3 reads: CASSLGDRENQPQHF. In nucleotide form, the sequence is TGTGCCAGCAGTTTAGGAGACAGGGAAAATCAGCCCCAGCATTTT.